This is a list of T cell receptor beta chains from one sample in a study of blood T cell repertoires in COVID-19. TCRdb's copy holds only in-frame clones and misses some; the assay was immunoSEQ multiplex PCR. The sample has about 310,000 clones, about nine tenths seen once; the top ten hold 1%. Sequenced sample: peripheral blood. Receptors originate from a man in his fifties with active or convalescent COVID-19. The CDR3 runs from the conserved cysteine through the conserved F or W. Each record gives: V gene, CDR3 length, D gene, clone size, J gene, CDR3 DNA, CDR3 protein. D genes are given only for firm matches. Clone size is shown for a subset of rows, as once, few, many or a class of expanded clone.

TRBV15,15,TRBD1,-,TRBJ2-5,TGTGCCACCAGCAGAGCCCGGACAGGGTGGGAGACCCAGTACTTC,CATSRARTGWETQYF
TRBV7-3,16,TRBD2,-,TRBJ2-1,TGTGCCAGCAGCTCTATACCCGGGACTAGCGGCAATGAGCAGTTCTTC,CASSSIPGTSGNEQFF
TRBV6-5,15,TRBD1,-,TRBJ2-7,TGTGCCAGCAGTTATCGCAGACAGGGTGGCCACGAGCAGTACTTC,CASSYRRQGGHEQYF
TRBV7-6,15,TRBD1,-,TRBJ2-1,TGTGCCAGCAGCTTGGGACAGGCGTCCTACAATGAGCAGTTCTTC,CASSLGQASYNEQFF
TRBV30,12,TRBD1,-,TRBJ1-5,TGTGCCTGGGGACAGGGGAATCAGCCCCAGCATTTT,CAWGQGNQPQHF
TRBV28,17,-,few,TRBJ1-5,TGTGCCAGCAGTTTGCCAGGACAGTCGTATAGCAATCAGCCCCAGCATTTT,CASSLPGQSYSNQPQHF
TRBV6-5,14,-,-,TRBJ2-2,TGTGCCACGCGCCCGGGAGTAGTGCGGGGGGAGCTGTTTTTT,CATRPGVVRGELFF
TRBV30,14,TRBD1,-,TRBJ1-5,TGTGCCTGGAGTTCGGACAGGGCGGATCAGCCCCAGCATTTT,CAWSSDRADQPQHF
TRBV19,15,TRBD2,-,TRBJ2-7,TGTGCCAGTAGTATTAGCGGGGGGCCCTCCTACGAGCAGTACTTC,CASSISGGPSYEQYF
TRBV5-5,13,-,-,TRBJ2-7,TGTGCCAGCAGCGACCCAGGCCAATACGAGCAGTACTTC,CASSDPGQYEQYF
TRBV2,14,TRBD1,-,TRBJ2-3,TGTGCCAGCAGCCTCGACAGGGGCACAGATACGCAGTATTTT,CASSLDRGTDTQYF
TRBV7-2,19,-,-,TRBJ2-7,TGTGCCAGCAGCCCCAGCCCAACGACCGGGACTGCTGGGGGGTACGAGCAGTACTTC,CASSPSPTTGTAGGYEQYF
TRBV19,15,-,-,TRBJ1-1,TGTGCCAGTAGTATTAGCGGGCGGCGAAACACTGAAGCTTTCTTT,CASSISGRRNTEAFF
TRBV19,14,TRBD1,few,TRBJ2-5,TGTGCCAGTAGTGATGGGACAGGAGGGGAGACCCAGTACTTC,CASSDGTGGETQYF
TRBV9,17,-,-,TRBJ2-5,TGTGCCAGCAGCGTAGTCGCACAGGGTATCCAAGGAGAGACCCAGTACTTC,CASSVVAQGIQGETQYF
TRBV27,16,-,-,TRBJ2-7,TGTGCCAGCAGCCCAACGCCCTGGCGGACTATCTACGAGCAGTACTTC,CASSPTPWRTIYEQYF
TRBV10-1,15,TRBD2,-,TRBJ2-3,TGCGCCAGCAGTGACTACGGCGGGAGTGGGGATACGCAGTATTTT,CASSDYGGSGDTQYF
TRBV4-1,17,TRBD2,few,TRBJ2-7,TGCGCCAGCAGCCAACGACTAGCGGGAGGCCTCACCTACGAGCAGTACTTC,CASSQRLAGGLTYEQYF
TRBV6-5,14,-,-,TRBJ1-5,TGTGCCAGCAGTTACTCTTATAGCAATCAGCCCCAGCATTTT,CASSYSYSNQPQHF
TRBV4-2,15,-,-,TRBJ2-7,TGTGCCAGCAGCCAAGATTCCTCAGGTTCCTACGAGCAGTACTTC,CASSQDSSGSYEQYF
TRBV7-2,14,TRBD1,-,TRBJ1-3,TGTGCCAGCAGCCCGACAGGGGTAGGAAACACCATATATTTT,CASSPTGVGNTIYF
TRBV7-9,13,TRBD2,-,TRBJ2-1,TGTGCCAGCACCTCTAGCGGGAGTGATGAGCAGTTCTTC,CASTSSGSDEQFF
TRBV28,15,-,-,TRBJ2-7,TGTGCCAGCACCGACCCGGGACTTTCCCCCTACGAGCAGTACTTC,CASTDPGLSPYEQYF
TRBV7-9,14,TRBD1,-,TRBJ1-6,TGTGCCAGCAGCGGACAGGGACGGTGGTCACCCCTCCACTTT,CASSGQGRWSPLHF
TRBV28,15,-,-,TRBJ1-6,TGTGCCAGCAGTTTATATGGGGACACAACGCCACCCCTCCACTTT,CASSLYGDTTPPLHF
TRBV4-3,16,TRBD1,-,TRBJ2-1,TGCGCCAGCAGCCAAGATTTGGGGGACAGGGGTAATGAGCAGTTCTTC,CASSQDLGDRGNEQFF
TRBV5-1,14,TRBD1,-,TRBJ1-1,TGCGCCAGCAGCTCCGGGACAGCTAACACTGAAGCTTTCTTT,CASSSGTANTEAFF
TRBV11-1,16,TRBD1,-,TRBJ1-1,TGTGCCAGCAGCGTAATGACAGGGTCTGGGACCACTGAAGCTTTCTTT,CASSVMTGSGTTEAFF
TRBV28,16,TRBD1,once,TRBJ2-2,TGTGCCAGCAGTTTATTAGGACAGGGAAAGACCGGGGAGCTGTTTTTT,CASSLLGQGKTGELFF
TRBV28,17,TRBD2,-,TRBJ2-2,TGTGCCAGCAAACCTTCCGGGACTAGCGCGAACACCGGGGAGCTGTTTTTT,CASKPSGTSANTGELFF
TRBV19,14,-,once,TRBJ1-1,TGTGCCAGTAGTATGGCCTTCCTGAACACTGAAGCTTTCTTT,CASSMAFLNTEAFF
TRBV10-1,15,-,-,TRBJ1-4,TGCGCCAGCAGTGCAACGGAGCCAACTAATGAAAAACTGTTTTTT,CASSATEPTNEKLFF
TRBV7-2,14,TRBD2,-,TRBJ2-1,TGTGCCAGCAGTATTAGCGGGCCCTTTTATGAGCAGTTCTTC,CASSISGPFYEQFF
TRBV4-3,15,-,-,TRBJ2-1,TGCGCCAGCAGCCTCGCTCGGGGATACTACAATGAGCAGTTCTTC,CASSLARGYYNEQFF
TRBV28,15,-,-,TRBJ1-6,TGTGCCAGCAGCCTATCATACTCCTATAATTCACCCCTCCACTTT,CASSLSYSYNSPLHF
TRBV28,15,-,-,TRBJ2-7,TGTGCCAGCAGTTCGATGGGCAGGGCTTTCTACGAGCAGTACTTC,CASSSMGRAFYEQYF
TRBV28,14,TRBD1,once,TRBJ1-2,TGTGCCAGCGGCCAGGGGGCTAGTATCTATGGCTACACCTTC,CASGQGASIYGYTF
TRBV19,13,TRBD1,once,TRBJ1-6,TGTGCCAGTGCGACAGGGGGCGTTTCACCCCTCCACTTT,CASATGGVSPLHF
TRBV4-3,19,-,once,TRBJ2-5,TGCGCCAGCAGCCAATCCCGGCGCGGGGTGGAAGTGGGCGGAGAGACCCAGTACTTC,CASSQSRRGVEVGGETQYF
TRBV7-2,15,TRBD1,-,TRBJ1-2,TGTGCCAGCAGCCCTGGACAGGGGGTTGTCTATGGCTACACCTTC,CASSPGQGVVYGYTF
TRBV28,13,-,-,TRBJ2-7,TGTGCCAGCACTAAGCCAGGACTCTACGAGCAGTACTTC,CASTKPGLYEQYF
TRBV27,14,TRBD1,-,TRBJ1-1,TGTGCCAGCAGTGTCAGGGGGGAAAACACTGAAGCTTTCTTT,CASSVRGENTEAFF
TRBV27,15,TRBD1,-,TRBJ2-1,TGTGCCAGCAGCAAACCGGGACAGGGGAGAAATGAGCAGTTCTTC,CASSKPGQGRNEQFF
TRBV28,18,TRBD2,-,TRBJ2-2,TGTGCCAGCAGTCCACCTCGGGCGGCGGGGGGGTACACCGGGGAGCTGTTTTTT,CASSPPRAAGGYTGELFF
TRBV25-1,13,-,-,TRBJ1-2,TGTGCCAGCCTGGCGTTGGACAGCTATGGCTACACCTTC,CASLALDSYGYTF
TRBV25-1,15,TRBD2,-,TRBJ2-3,TGTGCCAGCAGTGAAAAAGCGGGAGGGCAGGATACGCAGTATTTT,CASSEKAGGQDTQYF
TRBV27,15,TRBD2,once,TRBJ2-3,TGTGCCACCGCCGGGACTAGCGGGGGAATAGATACGCAGTATTTT,CATAGTSGGIDTQYF
TRBV2,14,TRBD1,few,TRBJ2-7,TGTGCCAGCAGGTCCGGGACAGGGGCCTACGAGCAGTACTTC,CASRSGTGAYEQYF
TRBV27,18,TRBD1,-,TRBJ1-1,TGTGCCAGCAGGGGGGACAGGGAAGGGATCCCCAGGAACACTGAAGCTTTCTTT,CASRGDREGIPRNTEAFF
TRBV2,13,-,-,TRBJ1-6,TGTGCCAGCTCGAGGGAACGGAATTCACCCCTCCACTTT,CASSRERNSPLHF
TRBV18,15,-,-,TRBJ2-7,TGTGCCAGCTCACCACCGAAAGGGGCTGGGGACGAGCAGTACTTC,CASSPPKGAGDEQYF
TRBV2,16,TRBD1,-,TRBJ1-1,TGTGCCAGCAGCGCCCTAGGGACAGGAATGAACACTGAAGCTTTCTTT,CASSALGTGMNTEAFF
TRBV6-5,14,-,-,TRBJ2-7,TGTGCCAGCAGGGTCGCTCTTCCGCTAGGCGAGCAGTACTTC,CASRVALPLGEQYF
TRBV13,16,TRBD2,-,TRBJ2-1,TGTGCCAGCAACTCGGGCGAGCGGGGGGGAATCAATGAGCAGTTCTTC,CASNSGERGGINEQFF
TRBV5-1,15,-,-,TRBJ2-5,TGCGCCAGCAGCTTGGCAGGGGTCGGGCAAGAGACCCAGTACTTC,CASSLAGVGQETQYF
TRBV4-2,15,TRBD2,-,TRBJ2-1,TGTGCCAGCAGCCAAGTCAGCGGGGGGTACAATGAGCAGTTCTTC,CASSQVSGGYNEQFF